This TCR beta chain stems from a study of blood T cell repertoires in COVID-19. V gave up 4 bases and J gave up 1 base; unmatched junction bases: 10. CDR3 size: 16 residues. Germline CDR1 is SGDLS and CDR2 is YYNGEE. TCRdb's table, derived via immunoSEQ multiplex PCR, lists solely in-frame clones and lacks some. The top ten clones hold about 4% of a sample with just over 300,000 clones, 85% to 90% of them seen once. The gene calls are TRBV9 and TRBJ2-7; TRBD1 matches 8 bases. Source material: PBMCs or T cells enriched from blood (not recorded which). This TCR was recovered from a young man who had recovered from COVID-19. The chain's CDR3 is CASSRGSDRVSYEQYF. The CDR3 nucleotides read TGTGCCAGCAGCCGCGGGTCGGACAGGGTATCCTACGAGCAGTACTTC. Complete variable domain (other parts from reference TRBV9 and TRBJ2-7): DSGVTQTPKHLITATGQRVTLRCSPRSGDLSVYWYQQSLDQGLQFLIQYYNGEERAKGNILERFSAQQFPDLHSELNLSSLELGDSALYFCASSRGSDRVSYEQYFGPGTRLTVT.